Detailed here is one T cell receptor beta chain. CDR1 and CDR2 (germline): MDHEN, SYDVKM. The V gene end was trimmed by 10 bases and the J gene end by 8 bases; junction bases not matched to a gene: 7. The CDR3 sequence is 12 residues long. Authors' data handling: Quantification of nucleated cells was approximated via reference gene primer amplification. Sequencing was performed with immunoSEQ multiplex PCR; in TCRdb, only in-frame clones are kept and a portion is missing. The DNA was the basis for D and trimming; V, J and clone size are from that table. There are under 250,000 clones in the sample; about 83% occur only once, and less than 3% lies in the top ten. This record comes from a study of blood T cell repertoires in COVID-19. Study-level background: Samples representing acute and convalescent COVID-19 were sourced from the United States, Italy and Spain. PBMCs, B-cell-depleted T cells, or T cells were the source of the cDNA or gDNA that made up the material.

The TCR was taken from a man between 50 and 59 years old with active or convalescent COVID-19. What was sequenced was peripheral blood. The chain uses TRBV28 and TRBJ1-2; TRBD1 matches at 10 bases. The CDR3 sequence: CATRQGAGGYTF. In DNA form, the CDR3 reads TGTGCCACTCGACAGGGGGCGGGAGGCTACACCTTC.